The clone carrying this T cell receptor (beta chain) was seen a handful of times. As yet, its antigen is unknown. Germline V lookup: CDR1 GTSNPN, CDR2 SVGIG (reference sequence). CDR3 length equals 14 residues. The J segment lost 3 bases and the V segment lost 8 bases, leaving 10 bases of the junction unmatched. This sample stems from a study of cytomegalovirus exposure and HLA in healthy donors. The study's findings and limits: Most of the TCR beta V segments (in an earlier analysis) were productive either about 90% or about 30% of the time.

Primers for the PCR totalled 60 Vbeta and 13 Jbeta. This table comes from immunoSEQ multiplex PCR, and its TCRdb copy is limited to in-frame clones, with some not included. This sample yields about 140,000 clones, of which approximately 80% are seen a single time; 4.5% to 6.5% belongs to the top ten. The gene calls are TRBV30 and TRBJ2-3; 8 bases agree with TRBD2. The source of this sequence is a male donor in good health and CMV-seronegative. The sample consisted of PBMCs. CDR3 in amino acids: CAAGVAGPTDTQYF. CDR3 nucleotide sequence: TGTGCCGCGGGAGTAGCGGGGCCGACAGATACGCAGTATTTT.